The rows below give T cell receptor beta chains drawn from one sample of a study of cytomegalovirus exposure and HLA in healthy donors. Only in-frame clones appear in the TCRdb table, and some are missing; sequencing was by immunoSEQ multiplex PCR. The sample records fewer than 200,000 clones, around 75% being singletons. Material: PBMCs. All receptors derive from a human donor in good health. Both conserved end residues are part of each CDR3. D genes are given only for firm matches.

V	D	J	CDR3
TRBV23-1	NA	TRBJ2-7	CASSHGLSEQYF
TRBV25-1	TRBD1	TRBJ2-5	CASRTTGAQETQYF
TRBV4-3	TRBD2	TRBJ2-3	CASSQDIGLAGGSTQYF
TRBV4-2	TRBD1	TRBJ2-2	CASSDRGQGYIGGELFF
TRBV4-3	NA	TRBJ1-1	CASSPLPTGSTEAFF
TRBV12-5	TRBD1	TRBJ1-2	CASGRGQDNYGYTF
TRBV19	TRBD1	TRBJ1-2	CASSVQGANYGYTF
TRBV6-1	NA	TRBJ2-2	CASSARGSGELFF
TRBV25-1	TRBD1	TRBJ1-2	CASSQDRGRGYTF
TRBV10-3	TRBD2	TRBJ2-3	CAIKSGLADSTDTQYF
TRBV6-6	NA	TRBJ1-2	CASSYPGNGGYTF
TRBV19	TRBD1	TRBJ2-2	CASSIDRESIGELFF
TRBV2	NA	TRBJ1-2	CASSELADGYTF
TRBV2	NA	TRBJ2-7	CASSYSGPGYEQYF
TRBV7-8	TRBD1	TRBJ2-2	CASSSTRGRVETGELFF
TRBV15	NA	TRBJ1-4	CATSRARGGSNEKLFF
TRBV7-6	TRBD1	TRBJ1-6	CASSLGQGSYNSPLHF
TRBV14	TRBD1	TRBJ1-6	CASSQRGQGYNSPLHF
TRBV7-2	TRBD1	TRBJ2-5	CASSRQGRETQYF
TRBV6-5	NA	TRBJ2-3	CASRRTATDTQYF
TRBV5-1	NA	TRBJ2-4	CASSDGQTLAKNIQYF
TRBV4-1	NA	TRBJ2-7	CASSLSESSYEQYF
TRBV5-4	TRBD2	TRBJ2-5	CASSGRGGGLRETQYF
TRBV11-3	NA	TRBJ1-2	CASSLGTTGRRNYGYTF
TRBV5-4	TRBD1	TRBJ1-1	CASSPPDRVTEAFF
TRBV7-2	NA	TRBJ2-5	CASSNRRAGETQYF
TRBV6-1	NA	TRBJ2-7	CASTIIDRVGEQYF
TRBV19	TRBD1	TRBJ2-7	CASSTYDRVSYEQYF
TRBV5-6	NA	TRBJ2-6	CASSSYRAGANVLTF
TRBV2	NA	TRBJ1-4	CASSVLATNEKLFF
TRBV6-5	NA	TRBJ1-1	CASSYSQGYTEAFF
TRBV15	NA	TRBJ1-1	CATSINPTGTEAFF
TRBV4-2	TRBD2	TRBJ2-7	CASSQESAGGREQYF
TRBV5-4	TRBD1	TRBJ1-2	CASSTRDRDGYTF
TRBV4-1	TRBD1	TRBJ1-5	CASRDLQGASNQPQHF
TRBV29-1	TRBD1	TRBJ1-1	CSVFVGPSGRGTEAFF
TRBV2	NA	TRBJ1-3	CARSEPGNSGNTIYF
TRBV7-8	NA	TRBJ1-5	CASSLGQGRPQHF
TRBV2	NA	TRBJ2-5	CASTPDGGRETQYF
TRBV5-1	NA	NA	CASSLIDNSYEQYF
TRBV4-2	NA	TRBJ2-1	CASSQFRDNEQFF
TRBV6-4	NA	TRBJ1-3	CASFCGYNQDSGNTIYF
TRBV4-1	NA	TRBJ1-1	CASSQAHLGGDTEAFF
TRBV5-1	NA	TRBJ1-2	CASSKEPQGPINYGYTF